This note documents a single T cell receptor beta chain sequence. V was pared by 4 bases and J by 3 bases, with 9 bases between. The CDR3 consists of 14 residues. Germline CDR1 reads KGHDR; CDR2 reads SFDVKD. The entry originates in a study of response to subunit inactivated influenza vaccine. TCRdb recomputed calls from the RT-PCR reads with MiXCR, one row per CDR3 protein. The sample yields approximately 700,000 distinct CDR3 sequences, 11% to 15% seen once. The sequencing used PBMCs from blood, collected 14 to 15 days before vaccination. This chain links TRBV24-1 with TRBJ2-1; D perhaps matches TRBD2 (5 bases). The sequence was obtained from a man in his forties or fifties who received an inactivated influenza vaccine. This chain's CDR3 is CATSDPGNYNEQFF. In nucleotides, the CDR3 is TGTGCCACCAGTGACCCGGGGAACTACAATGAGCAGTTCTTC.